A selection of T cell receptor beta chains follows, all from one sample in a study of T cell responses to AZD1222 COVID-19 vaccine. Assay: immunoSEQ multiplex PCR; the TCRdb copy retains only in-frame clones and omits some. The data contain about 190,000 clones, just over 90% of them seen just once; the ten biggest clones take up nearly 1%. Sequencing used peripheral blood, obtained on day 0 of AZD1222 vaccination. The receptor set was obtained from an adult in good health. Both conserved end residues are part of each CDR3. The D gene is left open where the match is weak. Clone size appears in some rows only: once, few, many, or a class for an expanded clone.

TRBD2	TRBV9	TRBJ2-1	NA	CASSVGGSPHNEQFF	TGTGCCAGCAGCGTAGGCGGGAGCCCCCACAATGAGCAGTTCTTC
NA	TRBV5-1	TRBJ2-5	NA	CASSPQETQYF	TGCGCCAGCAGCCCGCAAGAGACCCAGTACTTC
NA	TRBV23-1	TRBJ2-7	NA	CASRPQGYEQYF	TGCGCCAGCAGACCCCAGGGCTACGAGCAGTACTTC
NA	TRBV12-3/TRBV12-4	TRBJ2-5	NA	CASSPPSVETQYF	TGTGCCAGCAGTCCCCCTAGCGTGGAGACCCAGTACTTC
TRBD1	TRBV19	TRBJ1-5	NA	CASRATGAHNQPQHF	TGTGCCAGTAGGGCGACAGGGGCCCACAATCAGCCCCAGCATTTT
TRBD2	TRBV15	TRBJ2-1	NA	CATSRDWGGRGNEQFF	TGTGCCACCAGCAGAGATTGGGGCGGGAGGGGCAATGAGCAGTTCTTC
NA	TRBV11-1	TRBJ1-6	once	CASSLWEGNSPLHF	TGTGCCAGCAGCCTATGGGAGGGTAATTCACCCCTCCACTTT
NA	TRBV27	TRBJ2-1	few	CASRSGYGFNEQFF	TGTGCCAGCAGGAGCGGGTACGGGTTCAATGAGCAGTTCTTC
NA	TRBV3-1/TRBV3-2	TRBJ1-5	NA	CASSHRSNQPQHF	TGTGCCAGCAGCCATCGGTCCAATCAGCCCCAGCATTTT
TRBD2	TRBV18	TRBJ2-3	NA	CASSPTSGSTDTQYF	TGTGCCAGCTCACCAACTAGCGGAAGCACAGATACGCAGTATTTT
NA	TRBV5-1	TRBJ2-4	NA	CASSLEAGGVSGTLTKNIQYF	TGCGCCAGCAGCTTGGAGGCCGGCGGGGTAAGCGGTACCCTAACCAAAAACATTCAGTACTTC
NA	TRBV4-1	TRBJ1-6	NA	CASSQDMKSSYNSPLHF	TGCGCCAGCAGCCAAGATATGAAGAGCTCCTATAATTCACCCCTCCACTTT
NA	TRBV6-2/TRBV6-3	TRBJ2-1	NA	CASSRPGEQFF	TGTGCCAGCAGCCGCCCCGGTGAGCAGTTCTTC
TRBD1	TRBV11-2	TRBJ1-4	NA	CASSLDPPTGGPSTNEKLFF	TGTGCCAGCAGCTTAGATCCCCCGACAGGGGGCCCATCAACTAATGAAAAACTGTTTTTT
TRBD1	TRBV7-9	TRBJ1-2	NA	CASSTHTGDYGYTF	TGTGCCAGCAGCACCCATACAGGGGACTATGGCTACACCTTC
TRBD1	TRBV7-3	TRBJ2-3	NA	CASSWTGRTDTQYF	TGTGCCAGCAGCTGGACAGGGCGGACAGATACGCAGTATTTT
NA	TRBV27	TRBJ2-7	NA	CASSSSAGQAYEQYF	NA
NA	TRBV10-2	TRBJ1-3	few	CASSAVGQSGNTIYF	TGCGCCAGCAGTGCCGTGGGGCAGTCTGGAAACACCATATATTTT
NA	TRBV6-2/TRBV6-3	TRBJ2-3	NA	CASSYIWGTDTQYF	TGTGCCAGCAGTTACATCTGGGGCACAGATACGCAGTATTTT
NA	TRBV28	TRBJ1-2	NA	CASRGEIYGYTF	TGTGCCAGCAGGGGTGAGATCTATGGCTACACCTTC
NA	TRBV19	TRBJ1-4	NA	CASSFLNEKLFF	TGTGCCAGTAGTTTCCTTAATGAAAAACTGTTTTTT
NA	TRBV19	TRBJ1-1	NA	CASRFIGENTEAFF	TGTGCCAGTAGGTTTATAGGAGAGAACACTGAAGCTTTCTTT
NA	TRBV7-2	TRBJ2-7	NA	CASSLGTGGRQYF	TGTGCCAGCAGCTTAGGAACAGGAGGTCGGCAGTACTTC
NA	TRBV7-2	TRBJ1-6	NA	CASSLGLLGYNSPLHF	TGTGCCAGCAGCTTAGGGTTATTGGGGTATAATTCACCCCTCCACTTT
NA	TRBV3-1/TRBV3-2	TRBJ2-5	NA	CASSYTGEQETQYF	TGTGCCAGCAGCTACACCGGAGAACAAGAGACCCAGTACTTC
TRBD2	TRBV9	TRBJ2-1	NA	CASSASPLAGGPNEQFF	TGTGCCAGCAGCGCCAGTCCCCTCGCGGGAGGGCCCAATGAGCAGTTCTTC
NA	TRBV19	TRBJ2-2	NA	CASKLTGGYTGELFF	TGTGCCAGTAAATTAACAGGAGGATACACCGGGGAGCTGTTTTTT
NA	TRBV7-8	TRBJ2-3	NA	CASRYRDGGPTDTQYF	TGTGCCAGCAGGTACAGGGATGGGGGTCCCACAGATACGCAGTATTTT
NA	TRBV14	TRBJ1-2	NA	CASSLSPRGRDFNYGYTF	TGTGCCAGCAGCCTATCCCCCAGAGGACGGGACTTTAACTATGGCTACACCTTC
NA	TRBV28	TRBJ2-7	NA	CASSFGAAVGEQYF	TGTGCCAGCAGTTTCGGTGCAGCAGTCGGCGAGCAGTACTTC
TRBD2	TRBV19	TRBJ2-7	NA	CASSTAAGTYEQYF	TGTGCCAGTAGTACCGCAGCGGGGACCTACGAGCAGTACTTC
NA	TRBV5-1	TRBJ2-3	NA	CASSLVGGSADTQYF	TGCGCCAGCAGCTTGGTTGGGGGCTCTGCAGATACGCAGTATTTT
NA	TRBV7-9	TRBJ1-1	NA	CASSHGAVGGTAEAFF	TGTGCCAGCAGCCATGGGGCAGTGGGGGGGACTGCTGAAGCTTTCTTT
NA	TRBV7-2	TRBJ1-1	NA	CASSHGEIEAFF	TGTGCCAGCAGCCATGGGGAAATTGAAGCTTTCTTT
TRBD2	TRBV7-9	TRBJ2-1	NA	CASSGTSDEQFF	TGTGCCAGCAGCGGGACTAGCGATGAGCAGTTCTTC
NA	TRBV7-3	TRBJ1-6	NA	CASSLEGGYNSPLHF	TGTGCCAGCAGCTTAGAGGGGGGGTATAATTCACCCCTCCACTTT
NA	TRBV11-2	TRBJ2-7	once	CASSLVVGSVYEQYF	TGTGCCAGCAGCTTAGTGGTAGGGTCTGTATACGAGCAGTACTTC
TRBD1	TRBV9	TRBJ1-2	NA	CASSGALTGNYGYTF	TGTGCCAGCAGCGGAGCTCTGACAGGGAACTATGGCTACACCTTC
NA	TRBV18	TRBJ2-1	once	CASSHLAVISYNEQFF	TGTGCCAGCTCACATTTAGCGGTTATCTCCTACAATGAGCAGTTCTTC
TRBD2	TRBV27	TRBJ2-7	NA	CASRGLAGVLLNSYEQYF	TGTGCCAGCAGAGGACTAGCGGGAGTACTACTAAACTCCTACGAGCAGTACTTC
NA	TRBV13	TRBJ2-1	NA	CASSRRRYNEQFF	TGTGCCAGCAGCAGGCGGCGTTACAATGAGCAGTTCTTC
NA	TRBV27	TRBJ2-3	NA	CASSSPRRGDTQYF	TGTGCCAGCAGTTCCCCCCGTCGGGGAGATACGCAGTATTTT
TRBD1	TRBV11-2	TRBJ1-6	NA	CASTLVYGGQSPLHF	TGTGCCAGCACCCTAGTTTACGGGGGACAGTCACCCCTCCACTTT
NA	TRBV6-5	TRBJ2-5	once	CASSNGQSEETQYF	TGTGCCAGCAGTAACGGACAGAGCGAAGAGACCCAGTACTTC
NA	TRBV6-6	TRBJ1-2	NA	CASSRRPPVGGLGYGYTF	TGTGCCAGCAGTCGACGCCCCCCGGTGGGGGGGCTCGGCTATGGCTACACCTTC
NA	TRBV6-2/TRBV6-3	TRBJ2-1	NA	CASSYSNRDDLLFF	TGTGCCAGCAGTTACAGTAATAGAGACGACCTTTTGTTCTTC
TRBD2	TRBV9	TRBJ2-1	NA	CASSDGTSGNNEQFF	TGTGCCAGCAGCGACGGGACTAGCGGGAATAATGAGCAGTTCTTC
NA	TRBV5-8	TRBJ2-6	NA	CASSPTGTSKANVLTF	TGTGCCAGCAGCCCGACAGGCACAAGTAAGGCCAACGTCCTGACTTTC
TRBD2	TRBV11-2	TRBJ2-1	NA	CASSLPLAGGPQAIAQFF	TGTGCCAGCAGCTTGCCACTAGCGGGGGGGCCCCAAGCAATTGCGCAGTTCTTC
TRBD1	TRBV7-2	TRBJ2-1	NA	CASSFTGGRPSYNEQFF	TGTGCCAGCAGCTTCACAGGGGGAAGACCCTCCTACAATGAGCAGTTCTTC
TRBD2	TRBV15	TRBJ2-5	few	CATSREAPGLLAKETQYF	TGTGCCACCAGCAGAGAAGCGCCGGGACTATTAGCCAAAGAGACCCAGTACTTC
NA	TRBV5-4	TRBJ2-7	NA	CASSLGFQGSLREQYF	TGTGCCAGCAGCTTGGGTTTCCAGGGCTCCCTCCGCGAGCAGTACTTC
NA	TRBV3-1/TRBV3-2	TRBJ2-7	NA	CASSQDSNRAYEQYF	TGTGCCAGCAGCCAAGATTCCAACAGGGCCTACGAGCAGTACTTC
NA	TRBV7-2	TRBJ2-7	NA	CASSLAVAASYEQYF	TGTGCCAGCAGCTTAGCTGTGGCAGCCTCCTACGAGCAGTACTTC
NA	TRBV24-1	TRBJ1-5	NA	CATSDSGEVQPQHF	TGTGCCACCAGTGACTCAGGGGAGGTTCAGCCCCAGCATTTT